This T cell receptor (beta chain) stems from a study of naive CD8 T cells in extremely preterm neonates (dated by TCRdb to about 2017). For context, the study as a whole: The study compared TCRbeta CDR3 repertoires of sorted naive CD8+ T cells across four age groups: extremely preterm neonates, term neonates, young children and adults. Study-level results and caveats: Preterm CDR3s were shorter, with fewer N additions and less junctional trimming, and were closer to germline than those of older groups. A larger fraction of CDR3 nucleotide sequences was shared among preterm neonates (approximately 2.5%) than among term neonates (0.4%), young children (0.03%) and adults (approximately 0.01%). Significantly lower iChao1 richness than in all other age groups (p < 0.05) and an even clone distribution were observed in preterm neonates, indicating a less rich repertoire. Prospective longitudinal studies of preterm and term neonates were called for by the authors so that T cell development could be tracked within individuals. The authors noted a small sample size and variable productive template counts among preterm samples as limitations.

In the case of this clone: Its antigen remains unidentified. Base qualities are missing; no much larger clone stands one base away.

A two-step, bias-controlled multiplex PCR was used to amplify TCRbeta CDR3 regions from genomic DNA. Primers specific for every TRBV and TRBJ gene segment were included in the multiplex PCR. The immunoSEQ Assay was used to generate the TCRbeta repertoire data. In the original analysis: To merge closely related sequences, reads went through filtering and clustering using a relative-frequency ratio and a modified nearest-neighbor algorithm. The V, D and J gene assignments for CDR3 sequences were based on IMGT annotation. Template counts were normalized for PCR amplification bias and quantified against synthetic TCR CDR3 analog sequences. Only unique productive sequences, defined as in-frame CDR3 sequences lacking stop codons, were included in the analyses. Clonality, defined as 1 minus Pielou's evenness, and iChao1 richness were computed with the immunoSEQ Analyzer software. Statistical testing was performed in JMP, using Student's t-test or a non-parametric test depending on Shapiro-Wilk normality results. This immuneACCESS table, as held by TCRdb, lists in-frame sequences with V and J called but not all clones. Of the missing ones, under half trace to an unresolved V gene in checked studies; the others have no known cause. For V, J and clone size, that table is used; D and trimming come from the DNA. The sample table holds about 5,000 clones, of which roughly 96% were seen once. About 0.64% of the sample is in the top ten clones.

The germline V gene (reference sequence) yields SEHNR for CDR1 and FQNEAQ for CDR2. V loses 5 bases of germline sequence and J loses 0 bases, and the interval between the two ends is 14 bases. Reading from cysteine to phenylalanine, the CDR3 counts 17 amino acids. Only the CDR3 region is kept as DNA, spanning 51 bases read in frame from base 1. Preterm samples were obtained from a handful of extremely preterm deliveries at roughly 22-28 weeks of gestation. Exclusion from the study was applied to pregnancies with fetal demise, active maternal HSV infection or known maternal HIV infection. A FACSAria III cell sorter was used to sort live, Annexin V-negative naive CD8+ T cells (CD3+CD8+CD45RA+CCR7+). Each sample yielded between roughly 20,000 and 110,000 sorted naive CD8+ T cells. Mixed venous-arterial cord blood was collected with preassembled standardized sampling kits. Cord blood was held at room temperature and processed no more than 4 hours after collection. Mononuclear cells were isolated from diluted blood by Ficoll-Paque density gradient centrifugation. Before sorting, mononuclear cells were cryopreserved in roughly 10% DMSO plus 90% FBS and kept long term at -150 degrees C. After thawing, the cells were stained with Annexin V and with antibodies against CD3, CD8, CCR7 and CD45RA. The DNeasy Blood and Tissue Kit was used to extract genomic DNA from snap-frozen pellets of sorted cells.

The clonotype was recovered from a boy who was born preterm. The specimen sequenced was naive CD8+ T cells from cord blood. The sequence is built from TRBV7-9 and TRBJ2-6; a confident D gene designation cannot be given. The DNA sequence is given as TGTGCCAGCAGCCCTCGAGAGCTGAGCTCTGGGGCCAACGTCCTGACTTTC. Translated, this gives CASSPRELSSGANVLTF.